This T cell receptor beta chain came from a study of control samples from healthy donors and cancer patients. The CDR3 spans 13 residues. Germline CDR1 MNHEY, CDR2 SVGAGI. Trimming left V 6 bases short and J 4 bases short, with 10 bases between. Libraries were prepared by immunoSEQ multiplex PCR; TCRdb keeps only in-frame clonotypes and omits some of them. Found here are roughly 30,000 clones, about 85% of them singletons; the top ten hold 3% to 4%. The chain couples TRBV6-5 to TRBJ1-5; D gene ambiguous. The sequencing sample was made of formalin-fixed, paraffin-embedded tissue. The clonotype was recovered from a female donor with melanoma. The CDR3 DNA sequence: TGTGCCAGCAGCTCCCAGCAAAATCAGCCCCAGCATTTT. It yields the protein CASSSQQNQPQHF.